This TCR beta chain was sequenced during a study of identical twins. At least ten counts were recorded for this clonotype. Its specificity is unknown. CDR3 length: 15 amino acids. V shed 6 bases and J 4 bases; nucleotides not matched to a gene: 10. Per germline, CDR1 MNHEY and CDR2 SVGEGT. TCRdb reprocessed the 5' RACE reads with MiXCR, giving one entry per CDR3 protein. The sample lists 450,000 to 650,000 distinct CDR3 sequences, 7.5% to 10% seen once, with roughly 3.2% in the top ten. Study conclusions and caveats: Whereas memory repertoires showed no such difference, abundant cord blood beta clonotypes carried fewer insertions. Excess low generation probability was seen in twin-shared out-of-frame alpha sequences. With monozygotic twins, out-of-frame TCR alpha sharing exceeded what models estimated. Partial confounding of zero-insertion analyses by invariant MAIT and iNKT cells was possible.

The sample was also linked to a second study, of yellow fever vaccine responses in identical twins.

Sequenced input: PBMCs. The chain carries TRBV6-2 or TRBV6-3 and TRBJ1-2; the match to TRBD1 covers 8 bases. This TCR derives from a woman between 18 and 29 years old in good health. CDR3 in amino acids: CASRADRTGRYGYTF. The CDR3, as DNA: TGTGCCAGCAGAGCAGACCGGACAGGGCGCTATGGCTACACCTTC.